The clone carrying this TCR beta chain was observed a single time. Its antigen is not identified. This entry comes from a study of molecular identifiers for immune sequencing clone quantification. Across the study: For replicates, RNA isolated from around 20,000 or 99,000 naive CD8 cells was divided into five portions, of which four were sequenced.

TCRdb independently ran MiXCR on the PCR reads; one entry per CDR3 protein. The sample records approximately 320,000 distinct CDR3 sequences, 24% being singletons. The study's findings and limits: Whereas clones above 20 RNA copies held under 1% of naive-cell molecules, they held over 97% of effector molecules. Detecting spiked Jurkat TCR RNA from one cell among around 930,000 naive cells was reportedly possible.

V dropped 3 bases and J dropped 6 bases, with 10 bases sitting between them. Per the germline V gene, CDR1 is SGHRS and CDR2 is YFSETQ. This CDR3 comprises 12 residues. Libraries of naive CD8 cells were prepared from roughly 18,000 to 920,000 sorted cells using 10%, 30% or 50% RNA. V usage is TRBV5-1 and J usage is TRBJ2-7, with D unresolved. Sequenced material: naive CD8+ T cells from blood, with Jurkat cell RNA spiked in. The subset here: FACS-sorted CD8+CD4-CCR7+CD45RA+ naive T cells. The sequence came from a human donor in good health. Some libraries in this study had Jurkat cell RNA spiked in. In DNA, the CDR3 is TGCGCCAGCAGCTCCCGGGCGGCCGAGCAGTACTTC. Residues: CASSSRAAEQYF.